This TCR beta chain was found in a study of graft-versus-host responses after intestinal transplantation. Study as a whole: Once they had received anti-thymocyte globulin induction, all recipients took tacrolimus and steroids for approximately 3 years.

With respect to this clone: Antigen: not known.

Study-wide points: When patients had graft-donor T cell macrochimerism, their allografts held high graft-versus-host to host-versus-graft clonal ratios. Peak GvH clone levels in circulation were associated with early post-transplant HvG declines.

Here immunoSEQ multiplex PCR was the method, and the copy in TCRdb shows in-frame clones only, minus some. In the table there are around 110,000 clones, around 90% of which are singletons. This receptor was taken from a human donor who was the organ donor for an intestinal transplant. The specimen comprised unstimulated CD4+ T cells sorted from spleen or lymph node cells, sampled before transplant.

CDR3 residues: CASSLGLADFTGELFF. DNA of the CDR3: TGCGCCAGCAGCTTGGGGTTAGCGGACTTCACCGGGGAGCTGTTTTTT. The J gene is TRBJ2-2, the V gene TRBV5-1, with a possible D match to TRBD2 (6 bases). The ends were cut back, 0 bases at V and 4 bases at J, with 13 bases in the middle. The CDR3 is 16 residues long. The V gene's germline CDR1 is SGHRS and CDR2 YFSETQ.